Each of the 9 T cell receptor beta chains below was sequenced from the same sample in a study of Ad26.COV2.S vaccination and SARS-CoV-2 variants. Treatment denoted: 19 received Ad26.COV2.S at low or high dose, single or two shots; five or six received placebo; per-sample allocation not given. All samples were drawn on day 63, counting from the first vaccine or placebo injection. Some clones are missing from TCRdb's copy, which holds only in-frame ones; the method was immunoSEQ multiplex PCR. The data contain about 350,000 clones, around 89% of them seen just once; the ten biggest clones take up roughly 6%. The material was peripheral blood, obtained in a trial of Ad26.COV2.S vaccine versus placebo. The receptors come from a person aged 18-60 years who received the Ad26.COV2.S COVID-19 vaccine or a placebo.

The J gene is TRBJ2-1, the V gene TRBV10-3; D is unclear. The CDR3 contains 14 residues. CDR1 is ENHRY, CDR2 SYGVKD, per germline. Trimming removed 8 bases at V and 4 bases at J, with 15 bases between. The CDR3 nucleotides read TGTGCCATCGCCGTGTTGGGCGTATACAATGAGCAGTTCTTC. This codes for CAIAVLGVYNEQFF.

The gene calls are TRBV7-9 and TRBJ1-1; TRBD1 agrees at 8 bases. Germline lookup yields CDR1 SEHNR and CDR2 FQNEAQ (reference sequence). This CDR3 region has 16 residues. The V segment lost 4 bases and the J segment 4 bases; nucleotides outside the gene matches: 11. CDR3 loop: CASSSFSTGEGTEAFF. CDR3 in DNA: TGTGCCAGCAGCTCATTTTCGACAGGGGAGGGCACTGAAGCTTTCTTT.

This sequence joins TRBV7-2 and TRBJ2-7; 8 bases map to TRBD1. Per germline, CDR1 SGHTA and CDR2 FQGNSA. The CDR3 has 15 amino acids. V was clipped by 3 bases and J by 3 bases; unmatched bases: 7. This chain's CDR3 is CASSLDRAVIYEQYF. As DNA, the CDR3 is TGTGCCAGCAGCTTGGACAGGGCAGTGATCTACGAGCAGTACTTC.

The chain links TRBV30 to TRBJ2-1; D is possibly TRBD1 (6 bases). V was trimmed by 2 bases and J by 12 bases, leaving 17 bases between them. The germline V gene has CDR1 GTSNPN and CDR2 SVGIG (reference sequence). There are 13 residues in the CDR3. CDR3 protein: CAWSISTGGGQFF. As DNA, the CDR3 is TGTGCCTGGAGTATTTCGACAGGTGGGGGGCAGTTCTTC.

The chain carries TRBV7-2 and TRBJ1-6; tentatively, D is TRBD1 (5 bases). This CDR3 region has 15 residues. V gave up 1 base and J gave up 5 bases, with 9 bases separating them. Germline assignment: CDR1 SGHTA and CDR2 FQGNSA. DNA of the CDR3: TGTGCCAGCAGCTTAGTTCCCAGGGATAATTCACCCCTCCACTTT. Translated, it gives CASSLVPRDNSPLHF. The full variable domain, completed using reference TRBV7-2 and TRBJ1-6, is GAGVSQSPSNKVTEKGKDVELRCDPISGHTALYWYRQSLGQGLEFLIYFQGNSAPDKSGLPSDRFSAERTGGSVSTLTIQRTQQEDSAVYLCASSLVPRDNSPLHFGNGTRLTVT.

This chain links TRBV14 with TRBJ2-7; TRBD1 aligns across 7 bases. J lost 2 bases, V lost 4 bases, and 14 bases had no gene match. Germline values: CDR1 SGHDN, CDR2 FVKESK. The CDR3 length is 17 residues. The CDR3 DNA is TGTGCCAGCAGCCCCGGGACAGTAAAACTACTTACCTACGAGCAGTACTTC. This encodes CASSPGTVKLLTYEQYF. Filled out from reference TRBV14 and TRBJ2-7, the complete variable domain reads EAGVTQFPSHSVIEKGQTVTLRCDPISGHDNLYWYRRVMGKEIKFLLHFVKESKQDESGMPNNRFLAERTGGTYSTLKVQPAELEDSGVYFCASSPGTVKLLTYEQYFGPGTRLTVT.

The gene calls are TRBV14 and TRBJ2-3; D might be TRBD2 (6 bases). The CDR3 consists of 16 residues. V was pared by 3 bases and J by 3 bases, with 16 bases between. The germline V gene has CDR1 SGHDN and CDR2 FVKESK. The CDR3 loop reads CASSHGRQIFTDTQYF. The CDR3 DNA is TGTGCCAGCAGCCACGGGAGACAGATATTTACAGATACGCAGTATTTT.

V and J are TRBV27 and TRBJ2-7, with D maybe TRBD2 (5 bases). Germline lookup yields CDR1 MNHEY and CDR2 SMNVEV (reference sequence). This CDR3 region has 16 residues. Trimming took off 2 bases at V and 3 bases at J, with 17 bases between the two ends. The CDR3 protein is CASSLRGSKLNYEQYF. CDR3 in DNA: TGTGCCAGCAGTTTACGAGGGTCAAAACTAAACTACGAGCAGTACTTC.

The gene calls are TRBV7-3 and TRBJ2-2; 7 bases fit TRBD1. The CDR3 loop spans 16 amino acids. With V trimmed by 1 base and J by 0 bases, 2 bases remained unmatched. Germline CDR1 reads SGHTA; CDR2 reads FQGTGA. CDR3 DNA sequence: TGTGCCAGCAGCTTAAACGGACAGGCGAACACCGGGGAGCTGTTTTTT. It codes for CASSLNGQANTGELFF.